These 10 T cell receptor beta chains share one sample of origin, sequenced in a study of blood T cell repertoires in COVID-19. Using immunoSEQ multiplex PCR, the repertoire was profiled, and TCRdb retains in-frame clones only, with some absent. Of some 210,000 clones in the sample, 81% were seen once. Input material: PBMCs or T cells enriched from blood (not recorded which). The receptors derive from a woman aged 45-59 years with acute COVID-19.

The chain couples TRBV4-3 to TRBJ1-3, with 7 nucleotides matching TRBD1. Germline CDR1 reads LGHNA; CDR2 reads YSLEER. The CDR3 covers 18 residues. Trimming at V came to 1 base and at J to 0 bases, leaving 9 bases not matched to a gene. CDR3 coding DNA: TGCGCCAGCAGCCAAGTTATGGGACAGCTTGTCTCTGGAAACACCATATATTTT. It encodes CASSQVMGQLVSGNTIYF.

The rearrangement links TRBV18 to TRBJ2-3, with 9 bases aligning to TRBD2. Germline CDR1 reads KGHSH; CDR2 reads LQKENI. The CDR3 totals 15 residues. After removal of 4 bases from V and 0 bases from J, the junction contained 2 bases not matched to a gene. The CDR3 reads CASSQLAGSTDTQYF. CDR3 nucleotide sequence: TGTGCCAGCTCACAGCTAGCGGGGAGCACAGATACGCAGTATTTT.

In regard to this clone: The same CDR3 is also encoded by other DNA sequences in this sample. The V gene is TRBV28, the J gene TRBJ2-3; D is perhaps TRBD2 (7 bases). Germline loops: CDR1 MDHEN, CDR2 SYDVKM. This CDR3 region has 15 residues. The ends were cut back, 6 bases at V and 1 base at J, with 14 bases in the middle. CDR3 amino acids: CASSPRGGGTDTQYF. The DNA of the CDR3 is TGTGCCAGCAGCCCCCGAGGGGGGGGCACAGATACGCAGTATTTT.

The genes are TRBV28 and TRBJ1-4, with D unclear. There are 14 residues in the CDR3. CDR1 is MDHEN, CDR2 SYDVKM, per germline. Deletions cut 6 bases from V and 7 bases from J, with 15 bases between. CDR3 loop: CASSERVSIEKLFF. The DNA for the CDR3 is TGTGCCAGCAGCGAGAGGGTTTCGATTGAAAAACTGTTTTTT.

The V and J genes are TRBV4-3 and TRBJ2-3; TRBD1 matches 7 bases. V was clipped by 0 bases and J by 2 bases; unmatched bases: 11. CDR3 size: 18 residues. The germline V gene encodes CDR1 LGHNA and CDR2 YSLEER. CDR3 region: CASSQDLPTGTVTDTQYF. Written as DNA, the CDR3 is TGCGCCAGCAGCCAAGATCTTCCGACAGGGACGGTCACAGATACGCAGTATTTT.

The J gene is TRBJ2-7, the V gene TRBV6-2 or TRBV6-3; a possible D gene is TRBD2 (5 bases). V lost 2 bases, J lost 2 bases, and 7 bases lay in between. Per the germline V gene, CDR1 is MNHEY and CDR2 is SVGEGT. The CDR3 is 13 residues long. CDR3 bases: TGTGCCAGCAGTTACGGGAGAACCTACGAGCAGTACTTC. Its protein product is CASSYGRTYEQYF.

The chain couples TRBV14 to TRBJ2-3; no definite D call. The CDR3 runs 17 residues. V was trimmed by 1 base and J by 2 bases, leaving 16 bases between them. Per the germline V gene, CDR1 is SGHDN and CDR2 is FVKESK. CDR3 sequence: CASSQGTPRWPTDTQYF. CDR3 DNA sequence: TGTGCCAGCAGCCAAGGAACCCCTAGGTGGCCCACAGATACGCAGTATTTT.

The CDR3 DNA sequence: TGTGCCATCAGCGGGAGGGCGAACACCGGGGAGCTGTTTTTT. Translated: CAISGRANTGELFF. V gene TRBV10-3 combines with J gene TRBJ2-2; TRBD2 aligns across 8 bases. The trim removed 6 bases at V and 0 bases at J, leaving 0 bases unmatched. There are 14 residues in the CDR3. The germline V gene has CDR1 ENHRY and CDR2 SYGVKD.

The genes are TRBV6-5 and TRBJ2-7, with D possibly TRBD2 on 6 matching bases. Trimming stripped 5 bases from V and 4 bases from J, with 9 bases between. CDR3 length: 12 residues. From germline, CDR1 is MNHEY and CDR2 SVGAGI. The CDR3 loop reads CASSRLEYEQYF. CDR3 DNA sequence: TGTGCCAGCAGTAGACTAGAGTACGAGCAGTACTTC.

J is TRBJ1-1 and V is TRBV28; D is unresolved. This CDR3 region has 13 residues. V was pared by 5 bases and J by 6 bases, with 13 bases between. Germline V lookup: CDR1 MDHEN, CDR2 SYDVKM. CDR3 coding DNA: TGTGCCAGCAGTCGGGATGTAATCCCTGAAGCTTTCTTT. It codes for CASSRDVIPEAFF.